The 25 T cell receptor beta chains below all came from one sample that was sequenced in a study of blood T cell repertoires in COVID-19. Repertoires were generated with immunoSEQ multiplex PCR, while TCRdb's copy carries only in-frame clones and drops some. Of approximately 180,000 clones in the sample, 85% are singletons; the top ten hold around 6.2%. Material for sequencing was PBMCs or T cells enriched from blood (not recorded which). The source of these receptors is a man aged 40-55 years who had recovered from COVID-19.

The chain links TRBV5-6 to TRBJ1-1, with D possibly matching TRBD1 (5 bases). The V gene lost 0 bases and the J gene lost 0 bases, with 9 bases spanning the gap. The germline V gene encodes CDR1 SGHDT and CDR2 YYEEEE. The CDR3 length is 15 residues. As DNA, the CDR3 is TGTGCCAGCAGCTTGGGTGGACACATGAACACTGAAGCTTTCTTT. Its translation is CASSLGGHMNTEAFF.

The chain joins TRBV7-2 to TRBJ2-6; D ambiguous. Trimming pared 5 bases from V and 0 bases from J, leaving 11 bases between. The CDR3 loop spans 16 amino acids. Germline V CDR1 and CDR2: SGHTA, FQGNSA. CDR3 sequence (DNA): TGTGCCAGCAGCGGTAAAGTGAGCTCTGGGGCCAACGTCCTGACTTTC. It yields the protein CASSGKVSSGANVLTF.

This chain uses TRBV6-1 with TRBJ2-3; no definite D call. Germline lookup yields CDR1 MNHNS and CDR2 SASEGT. V lost 2 bases and J 2 bases, leaving 8 bases between the germline ends. CDR3 size: 14 residues. The CDR3 DNA reads TGTGCCAGCAGTGAAATGTATTTCACAGATACGCAGTATTTT. Translating it yields CASSEMYFTDTQYF.

V gene TRBV29-1 combines with J gene TRBJ2-1, with 11 bases aligning to TRBD2. J lost 7 bases, V lost 8 bases, and 10 bases had no gene match. CDR3 length: 14 amino acids. Germline V gene lookup returns CDR1 SQVTM and CDR2 ANQGSEA. The CDR3 spells CSIQRGLAANEQFF. CDR3 coding DNA: TGCAGCATCCAACGGGGACTAGCGGCAAATGAGCAGTTCTTC.

V usage is TRBV29-1 and J usage is TRBJ2-3, with D possibly TRBD1 on 5 matching bases. CDR1 and CDR2 from the germline V gene are SQVTM and ANQGSEA. V was pared by 6 bases and J by 1 base, with 17 bases between. This CDR3 has 15 residues. The CDR3 is CSVLAWGRGTDTQYF. In DNA form, the CDR3 reads TGCAGCGTCCTGGCTTGGGGCAGAGGCACAGATACGCAGTATTTT.

The V and J genes are TRBV27 and TRBJ1-1; no definite D call. The CDR3 has 12 residues. V lost 6 bases and J lost 2, with 7 bases in between. Germline V gives CDR1 MNHEY, CDR2 SMNVEV (reference sequence). CDR3 sequence: CASSSFNTEAFF. CDR3 sequence (DNA): TGTGCCAGCAGCAGTTTCAACACTGAAGCTTTCTTT.

The gene calls are TRBV19 and TRBJ2-5; 7 nucleotides agree with TRBD1. This CDR3 comprises 14 residues. The ends lost 3 bases at V and 9 bases at J; junction bases unmatched: 10. Germline CDR1 reads LNHDA; CDR2 reads SQIVND (reference sequence). The DNA of the CDR3 is TGTGCCAGTAGTATGTCAGGGGGTGTAATCTCCCAGTACTTC. This codes for CASSMSGGVISQYF.

The chain recombines TRBV15 with TRBJ1-1; 7 positions agree with TRBD1. The junction had 3 bases not matched to a gene; V was cut back by 0 bases and J by 11 bases. Per the germline V gene, CDR1 is LNHNV and CDR2 is YYDKDF (reference sequence). The CDR3 loop spans 12 amino acids. The CDR3 region is CATSRDLTGAFF. CDR3 DNA: TGTGCCACCAGCAGAGATTTGACAGGGGCTTTCTTT.

This chain uses TRBV20-1 with TRBJ1-2; D remains unclear. This CDR3 has 11 amino acids. Looked up from germline, CDR1 is DFQATT and CDR2 is SNEGSKA (reference sequence). V gave up 7 bases and J gave up 4 bases, with 10 bases separating them. CDR3 sequence: CSVVVPYGYTF. The CDR3 DNA is TGCAGTGTAGTGGTCCCCTATGGCTACACCTTC.

This chain uses TRBV2 with TRBJ2-7, with D perhaps TRBD1 (6 bases). This CDR3 contains 14 residues. The V and J ends lost 0 bases and 7 bases respectively, with 13 bases between them. CDR1 is SNHLY, CDR2 FYNNEI, per germline. This CDR3 reads CASSEARGYGEQYF. CDR3 sequence (DNA): TGTGCCAGCAGTGAAGCGAGGGGGTATGGGGAGCAGTACTTC.

This clone turned up a few times. The gene calls are TRBV29-1 and TRBJ2-2, with D unresolved. Trimming removed 4 bases at V and 3 bases at J, with 12 bases between. This CDR3 is 14 amino acids long. CDR1 is SQVTM, CDR2 ANQGSEA, per germline. CDR3 in DNA: TGCAGCGTTGTTTTGGGCCCCGACACCGGGGAGCTGTTTTTT. It specifies CSVVLGPDTGELFF.

The rearrangement joins TRBV20-1 to TRBJ1-2; D unclear. V was cut by 3 bases and J by 4 bases, with 18 bases left in between. Germline V gene sequence: CDR1 DFQATT, CDR2 SNEGSKA (reference sequence). The CDR3 contains 15 residues. The CDR3 sequence is CSASIDGGTGYGYTF. The CDR3 coding sequence is TGCAGTGCTAGTATTGACGGCGGAACCGGCTATGGCTACACCTTC.

V usage is TRBV7-8 and J usage is TRBJ2-7, with D perhaps TRBD2 (5 bases). The germline V gene has CDR1 SGHVS and CDR2 FQNEAQ. This CDR3 is 14 amino acids long. V was trimmed by 4 bases and J by 3 bases, leaving 13 bases between them. The CDR3 here is CASSSSGPLYEQYF. CDR3 DNA: TGTGCCAGCAGCTCCAGCGGACCACTCTACGAGCAGTACTTC.

In this sample, this clone turned up a few times. This chain links TRBV6-6 with TRBJ2-1; 7 nucleotides align to TRBD1. J lost 5 bases, V lost 7 bases, and 11 bases had no gene match. Germline V CDR1 and CDR2: MNHNY, SVGAGI (reference sequence). The length of the CDR3 is 15 residues. The CDR3 loop is CASIGRDRGNNEQFF. CDR3 coding DNA: TGTGCCAGCATAGGTCGGGACAGAGGAAACAATGAGCAGTTCTTC.

This clone showed up just once. The chain recombines TRBV19 with TRBJ2-2, with 15 bases that match TRBD2. J gave up 3 bases and V 5 bases, and 10 bases lay outside the gene matches. The CDR3 extends over 19 amino acids. In germline, CDR1 is LNHDA, CDR2 SQIVND (reference sequence). The CDR3 nucleotides read TGTGCCAGTAGTGATATCCTCGGACTAGCGGGAGGGGACACCGGGGAGCTGTTTTTT. It encodes CASSDILGLAGGDTGELFF. Combining the CDR3 with reference TRBV19 and TRBJ2-2 gives the whole variable domain DGGITQSPKYLFRKEGQNVTLSCEQNLNHDAMYWYRQDPGQGLRLIYYSQIVNDFQKGDIAEGYSVSREKKESFPLTVTSAQKNPTAFYLCASSDILGLAGGDTGELFFGEGSRLTVL.

This chain connects TRBV5-6 to TRBJ1-6; D is undetermined. The ends were cut back, 4 bases at V and 13 bases at J, with 21 bases in the middle. The CDR3 sequence is 15 residues long. The germline V gene has CDR1 SGHDT and CDR2 YYEEEE. The CDR3 sequence is CASSLRRRQAEPLHF. As DNA, the CDR3 is TGTGCCAGCAGCCTGCGTAGAAGGCAGGCCGAGCCCCTCCACTTT.

The J gene is TRBJ1-6, the V gene TRBV19; 12 nucleotides match TRBD1. This CDR3 spans 13 amino acids. V gave up 8 bases and J gave up 10 bases; unmatched junction bases: 3. Germline V CDR1 and CDR2: LNHDA, SQIVND (reference sequence). The CDR3 sequence is CASGTGGVSPLHF. The CDR3 DNA follows: TGTGCCAGTGGGACAGGGGGCGTCTCACCCCTCCACTTT.

The rearrangement joins TRBV19 to TRBJ2-1; 7 positions agree with TRBD2. Germline-derived CDR1 and CDR2 are LNHDA and SQIVND (reference sequence). The CDR3 extends over 18 amino acids. J lost 4 bases, V lost 2 bases, and 14 bases had no gene match. CDR3 sequence reads: CASSITATSAQQYNEQFF. The CDR3 DNA follows: TGTGCCAGTAGTATAACCGCTACTAGCGCGCAACAATACAATGAGCAGTTCTTC.

This chain connects TRBV3-1 (or the pseudogene TRBV3-2) to TRBJ2-5, with 8 bases lining up with TRBD2. The CDR3 is made up of 17 amino acids. CDR1 LGHDT and CDR2 YNNKEL come from the germline V gene (reference sequence). V shed 4 bases, J shed 5 bases, and the junction held 15 bases outside the gene matches. The DNA of the CDR3 is TGTGCCAGCAGCCCGTGGGCCCGGGGGGGTTGGACCGAGACCCAGTACTTC. Encoded protein: CASSPWARGGWTETQYF.

This chain's CDR3 is CASSSQGLNTEAFF. DNA of the CDR3: TGTGCCAGCAGCTCGCAGGGGTTGAACACTGAAGCTTTCTTT. This sequence joins TRBV21-1 and TRBJ1-1; the table assigns TRBD1, which was not confirmed against the DNA. TRBV21-1 is described as a pseudogene. The CDR3 is made up of 14 amino acids.

V gene TRBV19 combines with J gene TRBJ2-2; D possibly corresponds to TRBD2 (6 bases). The V end was cut by 10 bases, the J end by 6 bases, with 18 bases between. CDR3 length: 14 amino acids. Germline V gene data show CDR1 as LNHDA and CDR2 as SQIVND (reference sequence). The CDR3 reads CATSKSASAGELFF. CDR3 bases: TGTGCCACCTCAAAGTCGGCTAGCGCCGGGGAGCTGTTTTTT.

The chain carries TRBV29-1 and TRBJ1-2; 9 bases are a match to TRBD1. This CDR3 has 16 amino acids. The junction had 10 bases not matched to a gene; V was cut back by 1 base and J by 4 bases. Germline CDR1 is SQVTM and CDR2 is ANQGSEA. In DNA form, the CDR3 reads TGCAGCGTTGAAGGGACCTACAGGGGGCTAGGCTATGGCTACACCTTC. Residues: CSVEGTYRGLGYGYTF.

This chain uses TRBV5-1 with TRBJ1-1, with 7 nucleotides matching TRBD1. This CDR3 comprises 14 residues. Losses at the gene ends were 4 bases for V and 4 bases for J; bases not matched to a gene: 7. Germline V CDR1 and CDR2: SGHRS, YFSETQ. The CDR3 loop reads CASSEWTGVTEAFF. DNA of the CDR3: TGCGCCAGCAGCGAATGGACAGGAGTCACTGAAGCTTTCTTT. Combining the CDR3 with reference TRBV5-1 and TRBJ1-1 gives the whole variable domain KAGVTQTPRYLIKTRGQQVTLSCSPISGHRSVSWYQQTPGQGLQFLFEYFSETQRNKGNFPGRFSGRQFSNSRSEMNVSTLELGDSALYLCASSEWTGVTEAFFGQGTRLTVV.

J is TRBJ2-3 and V is TRBV9, with TRBD1 as a possible D gene (5 bases). Germline CDR1 SGDLS, CDR2 YYNGEE. The length of the CDR3 is 16 residues. The V end lost 0 bases, the J end lost 1 base, and 12 bases lay between the germline ends. CDR3 coding DNA: TGTGCCAGCAGCGTAGAACAGGACACCCGCACAGATACGCAGTATTTT. This codes for CASSVEQDTRTDTQYF.

This chain uses TRBV13 with TRBJ2-1; the D gene is possibly TRBD2 (7 bases). Germline V lookup: CDR1 PRHDT, CDR2 FYEKMQ (reference sequence). The V gene lost 0 bases and the J gene lost 1 base, with 13 bases spanning the gap. The CDR3 consists of 17 residues. CDR3 DNA: TGTGCCAGCAGCTTAGGCCGGGGGCGGGGGTCCTACAATGAGCAGTTCTTC. Translated: CASSLGRGRGSYNEQFF. The whole variable domain, filled in from reference TRBV13 and TRBJ2-1, reads AAGVIQSPRHLIKEKRETATLKCYPIPRHDTVYWYQQGPGQDPQFLISFYEKMQSDKGSIPDRFSAQQFSDYHSELNMSSLELGDSALYFCASSLGRGRGSYNEQFFGPGTRLTVL.